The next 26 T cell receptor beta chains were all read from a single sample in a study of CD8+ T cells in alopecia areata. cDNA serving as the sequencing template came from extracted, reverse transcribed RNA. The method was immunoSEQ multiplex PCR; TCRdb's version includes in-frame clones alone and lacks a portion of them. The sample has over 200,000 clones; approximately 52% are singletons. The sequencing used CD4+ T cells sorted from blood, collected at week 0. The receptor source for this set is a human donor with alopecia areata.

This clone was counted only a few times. The chain's CDR3 is CAWKTSYEQFF. CDR3 in DNA: TGTGCCTGGAAAACTAGTTATGAGCAGTTCTTC. The chain recombines TRBV30 with TRBJ2-1, with D perhaps matching TRBD2 (5 bases). The CDR3 loop spans 11 amino acids. Trimming removed 4 bases at V and 8 bases at J, with 9 bases between. Germline V CDR1 and CDR2: GTSNPN, SVGIG (reference sequence). Filled out from reference TRBV30 and TRBJ2-1, the complete variable domain reads SQTIHQWPATLVQPVGSPLSLECTVEGTSNPNLYWYRQAAGRGLQLLFYSVGIGQISSEVPQNLSASRPQDRQFILSSKKLLLSDSGFYLCAWKTSYEQFFGPGTRLTVL.

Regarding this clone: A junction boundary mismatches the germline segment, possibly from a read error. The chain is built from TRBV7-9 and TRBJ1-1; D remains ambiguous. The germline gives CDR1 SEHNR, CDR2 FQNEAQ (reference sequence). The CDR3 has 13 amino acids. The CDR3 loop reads CASSRGPNSEAFF. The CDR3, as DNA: TGTGCCAGCAGTCGTGGGCCCAACAGTGAAGCTTTCTTT.

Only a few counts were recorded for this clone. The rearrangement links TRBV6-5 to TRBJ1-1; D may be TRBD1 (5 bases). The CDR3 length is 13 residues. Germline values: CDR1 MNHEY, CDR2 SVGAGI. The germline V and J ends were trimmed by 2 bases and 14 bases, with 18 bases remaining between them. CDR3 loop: CASSYPGTREKFF. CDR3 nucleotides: TGTGCCAGCAGTTACCCAGGGACGAGGGAAAAGTTCTTT.

CDR3 nucleotides: TGCAGCGTGGCACAGAACACTGAAGCTTTCTTT. Protein sequence: CSVAQNTEAFF. The chain combines TRBV29-1 with TRBJ1-1; unclear D gene. Trimming took 6 bases from V and 1 from J, leaving 6 bases between them. The CDR3 is made up of 11 amino acids. The germline V gene encodes CDR1 SQVTM and CDR2 ANQGSEA.

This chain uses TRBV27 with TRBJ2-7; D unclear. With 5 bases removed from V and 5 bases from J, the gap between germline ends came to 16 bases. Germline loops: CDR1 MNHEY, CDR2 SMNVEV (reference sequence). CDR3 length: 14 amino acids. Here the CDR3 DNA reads TGTGCCAGCAGTCCTCGGGCAGGACGCCACGAGCAGTACTTC. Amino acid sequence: CASSPRAGRHEQYF.

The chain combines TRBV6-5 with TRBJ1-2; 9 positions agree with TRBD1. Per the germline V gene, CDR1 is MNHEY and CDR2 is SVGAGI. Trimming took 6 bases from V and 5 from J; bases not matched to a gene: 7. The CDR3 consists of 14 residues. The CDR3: CASSSRDRDYGYTF. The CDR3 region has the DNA TGTGCCAGCAGCTCCCGGGACAGGGATTATGGCTACACCTTC.

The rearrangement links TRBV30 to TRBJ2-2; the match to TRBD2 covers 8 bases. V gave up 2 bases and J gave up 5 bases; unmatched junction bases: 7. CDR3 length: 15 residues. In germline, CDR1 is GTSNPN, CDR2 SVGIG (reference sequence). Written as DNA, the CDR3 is TGTGCCTGGAGTCGCGGGGGGCCACTGACCGGGGAGCTGTTTTTT. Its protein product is CAWSRGGPLTGELFF.

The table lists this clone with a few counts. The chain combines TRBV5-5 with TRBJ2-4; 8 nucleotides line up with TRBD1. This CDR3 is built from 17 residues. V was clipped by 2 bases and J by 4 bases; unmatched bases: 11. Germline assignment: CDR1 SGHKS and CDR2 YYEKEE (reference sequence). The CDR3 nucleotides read TGTGCCAGCAGCTTACTCCGTATCGACAGGGGAAAAAACATTCAGTACTTC. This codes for CASSLLRIDRGKNIQYF.

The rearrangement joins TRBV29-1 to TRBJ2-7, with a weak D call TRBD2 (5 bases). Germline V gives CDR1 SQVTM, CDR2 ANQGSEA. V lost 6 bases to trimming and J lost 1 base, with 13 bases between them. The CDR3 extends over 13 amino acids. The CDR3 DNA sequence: TGCAGCGTGCGCGGGCGGGCGTCCTACGAGCAGTACTTC. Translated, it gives CSVRGRASYEQYF.

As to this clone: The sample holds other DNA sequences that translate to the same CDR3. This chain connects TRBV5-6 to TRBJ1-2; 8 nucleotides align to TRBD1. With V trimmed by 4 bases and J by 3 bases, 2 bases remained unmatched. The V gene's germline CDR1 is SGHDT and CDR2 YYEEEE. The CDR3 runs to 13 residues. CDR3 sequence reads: CASSLDRDYGYTF. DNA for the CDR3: TGTGCCAGCAGCCTGGACAGGGACTATGGCTACACCTTC.

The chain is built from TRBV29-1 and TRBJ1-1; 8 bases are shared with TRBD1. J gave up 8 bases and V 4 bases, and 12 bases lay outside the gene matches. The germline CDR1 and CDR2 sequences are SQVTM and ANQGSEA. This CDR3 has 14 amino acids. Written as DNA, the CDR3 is TGCAGCGTTGGGGGAAGGACAGGGTCGTTCGAAGCTTTCTTT. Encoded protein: CSVGGRTGSFEAFF.

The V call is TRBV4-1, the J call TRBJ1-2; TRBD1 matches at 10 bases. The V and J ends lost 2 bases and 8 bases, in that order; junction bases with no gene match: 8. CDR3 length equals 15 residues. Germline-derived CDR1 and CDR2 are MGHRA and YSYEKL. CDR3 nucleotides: TGCGCCAGCAGCCAACCGGGACAGGGGAGGGAGGGCTACACCTTC. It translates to CASSQPGQGREGYTF.

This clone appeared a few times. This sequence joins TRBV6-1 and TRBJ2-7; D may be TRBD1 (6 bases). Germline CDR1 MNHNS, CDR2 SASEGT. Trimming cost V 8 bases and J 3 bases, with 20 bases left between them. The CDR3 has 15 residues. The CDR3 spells CASRRDRMVSYEQYF. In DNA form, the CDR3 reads TGTGCCAGCCGTCGCGACAGGATGGTAAGCTACGAGCAGTACTTC.

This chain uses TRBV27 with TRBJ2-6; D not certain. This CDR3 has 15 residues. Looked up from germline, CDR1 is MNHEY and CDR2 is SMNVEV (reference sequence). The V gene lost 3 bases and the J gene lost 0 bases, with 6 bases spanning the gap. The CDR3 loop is CASSFLISGANVLTF. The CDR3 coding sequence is TGTGCCAGCAGTTTTCTCATCTCTGGGGCCAACGTCCTGACTTTC. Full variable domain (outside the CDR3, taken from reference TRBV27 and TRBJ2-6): EAQVTQNPRYLITVTGKKLTVTCSQNMNHEYMSWYRQDPGLGLRQIYYSMNVEVTDKGDVPEGYKVSRKEKRNFPLILESPSPNQTSLYFCASSFLISGANVLTFGAGSRLTVL.

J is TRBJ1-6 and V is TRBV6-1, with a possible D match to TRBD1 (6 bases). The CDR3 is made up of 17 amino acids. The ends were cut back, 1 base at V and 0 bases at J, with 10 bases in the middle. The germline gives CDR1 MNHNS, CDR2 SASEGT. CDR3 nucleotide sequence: TGTGCCAGCAGTGAAGTTAGGGGGAGCTCCTATAATTCACCCCTCCACTTT. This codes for CASSEVRGSSYNSPLHF.

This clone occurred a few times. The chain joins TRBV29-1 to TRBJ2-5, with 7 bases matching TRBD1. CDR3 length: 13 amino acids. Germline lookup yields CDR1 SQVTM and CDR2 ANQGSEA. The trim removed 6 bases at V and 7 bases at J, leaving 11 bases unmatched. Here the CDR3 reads CSVAGTVIATQYF. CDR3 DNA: TGCAGCGTGGCCGGGACAGTAATCGCGACCCAGTACTTC.

Here the CDR3 DNA reads TGTGCCAGCAGTAATTCCAGGGGGATCGGGGAGCTGTTTTTT. It yields the protein CASSNSRGIGELFF. The chain joins TRBV28 to TRBJ2-2; 7 positions match TRBD1. The V segment lost 5 bases and the J segment 7 bases; nucleotides outside the gene matches: 7. The CDR3 covers 14 residues. CDR1 and CDR2 (germline): MDHEN, SYDVKM.

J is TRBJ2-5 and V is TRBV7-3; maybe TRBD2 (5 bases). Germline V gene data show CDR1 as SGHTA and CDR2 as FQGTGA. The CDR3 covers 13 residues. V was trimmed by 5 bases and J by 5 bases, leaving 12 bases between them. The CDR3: CASSLGLAETQYF. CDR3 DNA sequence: TGTGCCAGCAGCCTCGGACTGGCGGAGACCCAGTACTTC. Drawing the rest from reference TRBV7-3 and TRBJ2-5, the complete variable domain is GAGVSQTPSNKVTEKGKYVELRCDPISGHTALYWYRQSLGQGPEFLIYFQGTGAADDSGLPNDRFFAVRPEGSVSTLKIQRTERGDSAVYLCASSLGLAETQYFGPGTRLLVL.

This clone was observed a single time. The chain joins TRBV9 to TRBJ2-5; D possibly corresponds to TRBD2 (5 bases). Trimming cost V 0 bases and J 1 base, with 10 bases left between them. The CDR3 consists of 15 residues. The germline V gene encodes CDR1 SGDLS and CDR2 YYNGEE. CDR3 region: CASSVGEGIQETQYF. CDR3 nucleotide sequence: TGTGCCAGCAGCGTAGGCGAGGGTATCCAAGAGACCCAGTACTTC.

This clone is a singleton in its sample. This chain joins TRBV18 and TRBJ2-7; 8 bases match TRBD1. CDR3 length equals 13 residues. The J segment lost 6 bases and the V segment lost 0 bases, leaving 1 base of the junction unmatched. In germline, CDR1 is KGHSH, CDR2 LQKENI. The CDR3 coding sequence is TGTGCCAGCTCACCACCTGACAGGGGCGAGCAGTACTTC. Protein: CASSPPDRGEQYF.

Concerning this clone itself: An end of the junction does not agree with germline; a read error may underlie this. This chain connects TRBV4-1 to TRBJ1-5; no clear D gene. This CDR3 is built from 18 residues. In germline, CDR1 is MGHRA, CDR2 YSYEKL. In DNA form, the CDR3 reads TGCGCCAGCCGCCAAGATGTATCGAGGGTAGATAGCAATCAGCCCCAGCATTTT. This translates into CASRQDVSRVDSNQPQHF.

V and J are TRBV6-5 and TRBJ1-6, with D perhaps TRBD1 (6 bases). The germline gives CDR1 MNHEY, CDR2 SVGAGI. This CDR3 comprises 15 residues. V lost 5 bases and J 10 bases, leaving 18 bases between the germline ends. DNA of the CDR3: TGTGCCAGCAGTAAGGGACATTCCTCGGGGTCACCCCTCCACTTT. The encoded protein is CASSKGHSSGSPLHF.

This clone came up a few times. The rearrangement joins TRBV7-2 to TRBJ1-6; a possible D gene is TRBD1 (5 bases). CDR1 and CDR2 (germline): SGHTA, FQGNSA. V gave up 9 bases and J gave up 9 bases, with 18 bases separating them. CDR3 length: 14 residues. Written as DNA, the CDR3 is TGTGCCAGTGGGCCCGGGACCCGGGGTTCACCCCTCCACTTT. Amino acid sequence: CASGPGTRGSPLHF.

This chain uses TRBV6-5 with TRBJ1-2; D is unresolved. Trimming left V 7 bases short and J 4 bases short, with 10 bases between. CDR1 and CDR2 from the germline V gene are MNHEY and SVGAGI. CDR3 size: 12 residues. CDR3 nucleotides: TGTGCCAGCACCTCGGGCAGCTATGGCTACACCTTC. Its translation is CASTSGSYGYTF.

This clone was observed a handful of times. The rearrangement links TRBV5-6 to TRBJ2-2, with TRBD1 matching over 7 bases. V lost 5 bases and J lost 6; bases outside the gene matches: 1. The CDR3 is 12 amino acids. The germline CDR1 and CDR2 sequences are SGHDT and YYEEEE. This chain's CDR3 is CASRGGPGELFF. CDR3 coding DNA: TGTGCCAGCAGAGGGGGCCCCGGGGAGCTGTTTTTT. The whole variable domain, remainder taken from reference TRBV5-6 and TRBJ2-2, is DAGVTQSPTHLIKTRGQQVTLRCSPKSGHDTVSWYQQALGQGPQFIFQYYEEEERQRGNFPDRFSGHQFPNYSSELNVNALLLGDSALYLCASRGGPGELFFGEGSRLTVL.

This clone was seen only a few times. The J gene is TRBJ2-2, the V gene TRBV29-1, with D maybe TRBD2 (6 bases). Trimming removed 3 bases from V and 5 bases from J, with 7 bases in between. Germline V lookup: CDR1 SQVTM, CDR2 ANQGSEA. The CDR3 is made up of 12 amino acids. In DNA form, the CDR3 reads TGCAGCGTTGAGGGGAGGACCGGGGAGCTGTTTTTT. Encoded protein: CSVEGRTGELFF.